A selection of T cell receptor beta chains follows, all from one sample in a study of blood T cell repertoires in COVID-19. Only in-frame clones appear in the TCRdb table, and some are missing; sequencing was by immunoSEQ multiplex PCR. The sample has about 140,000 clones, roughly 78% seen once. Material for sequencing was peripheral blood. Every receptor here comes from a man between 60 and 70 years old with acute or convalescent COVID-19. The CDR3 runs from the conserved cysteine through the conserved F or W. D genes are given only for firm matches. Clone size is not always given. Where it is, it says once, few, many or a class for expanded clones.

-	TRBV30	16	TRBJ1-6	TRBD1	CAWKTTGAAWNSPLHF	TGTGCCTGGAAAACTACAGGGGCCGCGTGGAATTCACCCCTCCACTTT
-	TRBV6-6	16	TRBJ2-6	-	CASSRTVLSGANVLTF	TGTGCCAGCAGCCGGACAGTTCTCTCTGGGGCCAACGTCCTGACTTTC
-	TRBV7-2	15	TRBJ1-6	-	CASSLGVQGGSPLHF	TGTGCCAGCAGCTTAGGGGTCCAGGGCGGTTCACCCCTCCACTTT
once	TRBV5-1	15	TRBJ1-3	TRBD1	CASSLAGGEGNTIYF	TGCGCCAGCAGCTTGGCAGGGGGTGAGGGAAACACCATATATTTT
-	TRBV19	14	TRBJ2-2	-	CASIAGVNTGELFF	TGTGCCAGTATCGCAGGGGTCAACACCGGGGAGCTGTTTTTT
few	TRBV30	15	TRBJ1-1	TRBD1	CAWSVGWQGGTEAFF	TGTGCCTGGAGTGTAGGGTGGCAGGGGGGAACTGAAGCTTTCTTT
few	TRBV19	16	TRBJ2-6	-	CASSPKDRAGANVLTF	TGTGCCAGTAGTCCAAAAGACAGAGCTGGGGCCAACGTCCTGACTTTC
-	TRBV19	12	TRBJ2-1	-	CASPSPYNEQFF	TGTGCCAGCCCCTCCCCCTACAATGAGCAGTTCTTC
few	TRBV6-6	15	TRBJ1-4	-	CASSPTGGQREKLFF	TGTGCCAGCAGCCCAACCGGGGGGCAGAGAGAAAAACTGTTTTTT
-	TRBV7-6	14	TRBJ2-2	-	CASSPSTLTGELFF	TGTGCCAGCAGCCCCTCGACACTCACCGGGGAGCTGTTTTTT
once	TRBV2	15	TRBJ1-5	-	CASSEKGGNNQPQHF	TGTGCCAGCAGTGAGAAGGGGGGGAACAATCAGCCCCAGCATTTT
once	TRBV2	12	TRBJ2-7	-	CASSVLGEEQYF	TGTGCCAGCAGTGTTTTGGGCGAGGAGCAGTACTTC
-	TRBV7-2	13	TRBJ1-6	-	CASSRGYNSPLHF	TGTGCCAGCAGCAGGGGGTATAATTCACCCCTCCACTTT
-	TRBV27	12	TRBJ1-2	-	CASSLRGYGYTF	TGTGCCAGCAGTCTAAGGGGGTATGGCTACACCTTC
-	TRBV28	18	TRBJ1-4	-	CASRKPGQGIATNEKLFF	TGTGCCAGCAGGAAACCGGGACAAGGGATTGCAACTAATGAAAAACTGTTTTTT
-	TRBV7-2	13	TRBJ1-2	TRBD1	CASSPGQGIGYTF	TGTGCCAGCAGCCCGGGACAGGGGATTGGCTACACCTTC
-	TRBV29-1	12	TRBJ2-7	TRBD1	CSVDEGAYEQYF	TGCAGCGTTGATGAGGGGGCATACGAGCAGTACTTC
few	TRBV20-1	11	TRBJ1-4	TRBD1	CLGTDNEKLFF	TGCCTCGGGACAGATAATGAAAAACTGTTTTTT
-	TRBV13	14	TRBJ1-5	-	CASSLQGINQPQHF	TGTGCCAGCAGCTTACAGGGGATCAATCAGCCCCAGCATTTT
-	TRBV9	14	TRBJ1-1	TRBD1	CASSTAGTGGRAFF	TGTGCCAGCAGCACGGCCGGGACAGGGGGGCGAGCTTTCTTT
-	TRBV10-3	13	TRBJ1-4	-	CATREGQEEKLFF	TGTGCCACCAGGGAGGGGCAGGAAGAAAAACTGTTTTTT
-	TRBV11-2	16	TRBJ1-4	-	CASSLASGIGGQKLFF	TGTGCCAGCAGCTTAGCCTCAGGCATTGGGGGCCAAAAACTGTTTTTT
-	TRBV18	13	TRBJ2-1	-	CASSPPLLHEQFF	TGTGCCAGCTCACCACCTCTTCTCCATGAGCAGTTCTTC
-	TRBV7-2	14	TRBJ1-4	-	CASSLDRVAEKLFF	TGTGCCAGCAGCTTAGACAGGGTGGCAGAAAAACTGTTTTTT
-	TRBV7-2	17	TRBJ2-5	-	CASSLVHLGSSSKTQYF	TGTGCCAGCAGCTTAGTTCACTTGGGGAGCAGCTCGAAGACCCAGTACTTC
once	TRBV4-1	15	TRBJ2-5	-	CASSHGGTVQETQYF	TGCGCCAGCAGCCACGGAGGGACAGTACAAGAGACCCAGTACTTC
once	TRBV20-1	16	TRBJ2-7	TRBD2	CSASGLAGVASDEQYF	TGCAGTGCGAGTGGACTAGCGGGAGTTGCATCGGACGAGCAGTACTTC
-	TRBV28	15	TRBJ2-7	-	CASSPGTAVIYEQYF	TGTGCCAGCAGCCCCGGGACTGCCGTCATCTACGAGCAGTACTTC
-	TRBV9	15	TRBJ1-6	-	CASSSTAGDNSPLHF	TGTGCCAGCAGCTCCACTGCGGGTGATAATTCACCCCTCCACTTT
-	TRBV18	14	TRBJ2-7	TRBD2	CASSLSGISPEQYF	TGTGCCAGCTCACTTAGCGGGATTAGTCCCGAGCAGTACTTC
-	TRBV24-1	12	TRBJ1-3	-	CATSDFRDTIYF	TGTGCCACCAGTGATTTCAGGGACACCATATATTTT
-	TRBV14	17	TRBJ2-6	-	CASSQRQGTSGANVLTF	TGTGCCAGCAGCCAACGCCAGGGAACCTCTGGGGCCAACGTCCTGACTTTC
-	TRBV29-1	14	TRBJ2-1	-	CSVEIMRSDNEQFF	TGCAGCGTTGAGATAATGCGTTCCGACAATGAGCAGTTCTTC
once	TRBV18	11	TRBJ1-2	-	CASSGGVGYTF	TGTGCCAGCTCAGGGGGCGTAGGCTACACCTTC
once	TRBV6-1	19	TRBJ2-1	TRBD2	CASSVAPVGLAGGNNEQFF	TGTGCCAGCAGTGTGGCCCCCGTGGGACTAGCGGGGGGTAACAATGAGCAGTTCTTC
-	TRBV24-1	11	TRBJ2-2	-	CATSITGELFF	TGTGCCACCAGTATAACCGGGGAGCTGTTTTTT
once	TRBV7-6	15	TRBJ2-3	-	CASSPRLARTDTQYF	TGTGCCAGCAGCCCTCGGCTAGCGCGCACAGATACGCAGTATTTT